This passage covers 19 T cell receptor beta chains from one sample sequenced in a study of T cell repertoires in cytomegalovirus infection. TCRdb used MiXCR to reprocess the reads, holding one entry per CDR3 protein. The repertoire holds hundreds of thousands of distinct CDR3 sequences, with about 33% as singletons. Their antigens remain unidentified. Source: cultured PBMCs, taken from culture after CMV antigen stimulation. The receptors were sampled from a human donor in good health (CMV status not recorded). Some clones in this sample may be carry-over from other donors' samples.

This clonotype was picked up many times. V is TRBV7-2 and J is TRBJ2-3, with 9 bases fitting TRBD2. Trimming at V came to 7 bases and at J to 7 bases, leaving 12 bases not matched to a gene. The germline V gene has CDR1 SGHTA and CDR2 FQGNSA. The CDR3 covers 15 residues. The CDR3 sequence is CASTEVGTSSYTQYF. CDR3 nucleotides: TGTGCCAGCACCGAAGTCGGGACTAGCAGTTATACGCAGTATTTT.

V is TRBV12-3 or TRBV12-4 and J is TRBJ2-1; 7 nucleotides align to TRBD1. V trimming: 5 bases; J trimming: 3 bases; junction bases outside the gene matches: 10. The CDR3 has 16 amino acids. The CDR3 coding sequence is TGTGCCAGCAGTAATTCTTGGACAGGAGGCTACAATGAGCAGTTCTTC. This sequence encodes CASSNSWTGGYNEQFF.

The table lists this clonotype with many counts. The chain uses TRBV12-3 or TRBV12-4 and TRBJ1-5, with 7 bases that match TRBD1. V was pared by 6 bases and J by 3 bases, with 2 bases of the junction left unmatched. This CDR3 has 13 residues. Here the CDR3 reads CASRGQSNQPQHF. The CDR3 DNA reads as TGTGCCAGCAGGGGACAGTCCAATCAGCCCCAGCATTTT.

This clonotype was recorded at least ten times. V is TRBV7-2 and J is TRBJ2-1; D gene unclear. Between the trimmed V and J ends, which lost 5 bases and 4 bases, there was a span of 15 bases. Germline loops: CDR1 SGHTA, CDR2 FQGNSA. There are 15 residues in the CDR3. Here the CDR3 reads CASSGLGPNYNEQFF. In DNA, the CDR3 is TGTGCCAGCAGCGGGCTCGGACCGAATTACAATGAGCAGTTCTTC.

The V call is TRBV5-4, the J call TRBJ2-7, with 9 nucleotides matching TRBD2. With 5 bases clipped from V and 5 bases from J, the junction kept 5 bases outside the gene matches. CDR1 and CDR2 from the germline V gene are SGHNT and YYREEE (reference sequence). The CDR3 is made up of 13 amino acids. In DNA, the CDR3 is TGTGCCAGCAGTGTAGCGGGAGCGGACGAGCAGTACTTC. Translated, it gives CASSVAGADEQYF.

This clonotype occurred many times. This chain links TRBV7-2 with TRBJ2-2; D remains unclear. The CDR3 length is 15 residues. CDR1 and CDR2 from the germline V gene are SGHTA and FQGNSA. V was cut by 1 base and J by 6 bases, with 12 bases left in between. The CDR3, as DNA: TGTGCCAGCAGCTTAGAAGTGTTACCCCCCGGGGAGCTGTTTTTT. Translation: CASSLEVLPPGELFF. The variable domain in full, with the rest retrieved from reference TRBV7-2 and TRBJ2-2, is GAGVSQSPSNKVTEKGKDVELRCDPISGHTALYWYRQSLGQGLEFLIYFQGNSAPDKSGLPSDRFSAERTGGSVSTLTIQRTQQEDSAVYLCASSLEVLPPGELFFGEGSRLTVL.

Worth noting for this clonotype: A much larger clone is a single base away; this may be a read error. This sequence joins TRBV7-2 and TRBJ2-1; 12 nucleotides align to TRBD2. The CDR3 is 15 amino acids. CDR1 and CDR2 from the germline V gene are SGHTA and FQGNSA. J lost 6 bases, V lost 5 bases, and 5 bases had no gene match. CDR3 loop: CASSTTSGSFNEQFF. Here the CDR3 DNA reads TGTGCCAGCAGCACGACTAGCGGGAGCTTCAATGAGCAGTTCTTC.

This clonotype occurred many times. This chain joins TRBV7-2 and TRBJ2-7; 7 nucleotides match TRBD1. Trimming took 4 bases from V and 4 from J; bases not matched to a gene: 7. Germline CDR1 and CDR2: SGHTA and FQGNSA. The CDR3 sequence is 14 residues long. The CDR3 DNA sequence: TGTGCCAGCAGCTCCTTGACAGGGATATACGAGCAGTACTTC. It encodes CASSSLTGIYEQYF.

This clonotype was counted between two and nine times. The chain recombines TRBV7-9 with TRBJ1-3, with unresolved D. Trimming cost V 1 base and J 6 bases, with 4 bases left between them. Germline CDR1 reads SEHNR; CDR2 reads FQNEAQ (reference sequence). This CDR3 contains 12 residues. In DNA, the CDR3 is TGTGCCAGCAGCTTAGGGTCAAACACCATATATTTT. Its protein is CASSLGSNTIYF.

This clonotype has ten or more counts. This chain uses TRBV6-2 or TRBV6-3 with TRBJ2-5; 9 bases line up with TRBD2. CDR3 length: 17 amino acids. V gave up 6 bases and J gave up 5 bases; unmatched junction bases: 16. Germline lookup yields CDR1 MNHEY and CDR2 SVGEGT. The CDR3 nucleotides are TGTGCCAGCAGCCCACGACCCGGCGGGGGGGCCGGGGAGACCCAGTACTTC. It is translated as CASSPRPGGGAGETQYF.

This rearrangement joins TRBV15 to TRBJ2-7; no firm D call. CDR1 and CDR2 (germline): LNHNV, YYDKDF (reference sequence). Trimming took 1 base from V and 6 from J, leaving 10 bases between them. The CDR3 runs 13 residues. The CDR3 DNA reads as TGTGCCACCAGCAGAGGAGTAGCATCCGAGCAGTACTTC. It codes for CATSRGVASEQYF.

The rearrangement links TRBV25-1 to TRBJ1-1, with TRBD1 identical over 9 bases. Germline CDR1 is MGHDK and CDR2 is SYGVNS. This CDR3 is built from 15 residues. V lost 0 bases, J lost 7 bases, and 6 bases stayed unmatched. CDR3 residues: CASSEYGQGMDEAFF. In DNA form, the CDR3 reads TGTGCCAGCAGTGAATATGGACAGGGGATGGATGAAGCTTTCTTT.

This clonotype was seen a handful of times. The CDR3 DNA reads TGTGCCAGCGGGGCTAGCGGGGGAAATGAGCAGTTCTTC. It specifies CASGASGGNEQFF. This chain connects TRBV7-6 to TRBJ2-1, with 10 bases aligning to TRBD2. V dropped 8 bases and J dropped 7; count of bases not matched to a gene: 5. The CDR3 loop spans 13 amino acids. Germline assignment: CDR1 SGHVS and CDR2 FNYEAQ.

The gene calls are TRBV20-1 and TRBJ1-4; the D gene is possibly TRBD1 (6 bases). The CDR3 has 11 amino acids. V shed 6 bases and J shed 6 bases, with 8 bases lying between them. Germline lookup yields CDR1 DFQATT and CDR2 SNEGSKA (reference sequence). The CDR3 region is CSAEGDEKLFF. The DNA for the CDR3 is TGCAGTGCGGAGGGGGATGAAAAACTGTTTTTT.

The rearrangement links TRBV28 to TRBJ2-1, with D perhaps TRBD2 (6 bases). This CDR3 contains 15 residues. Germline lookup yields CDR1 MDHEN and CDR2 SYDVKM. V lost 4 bases and J 6 bases, leaving 16 bases between the germline ends. DNA for the CDR3: TGTGCCAGCAGTTCGACTAGATTTCAGAGCAATGAGCAGTTCTTC. Protein product: CASSSTRFQSNEQFF.

The chain uses TRBV11-2 and TRBJ2-7, with D perhaps given as TRBD1 or TRBD2 (5 bases each). Germline CDR1 reads SGHAT; CDR2 reads FQNNGV. The CDR3 totals 13 residues. V was cut by 6 bases and J by 0 bases, with 9 bases left in between. The CDR3 nucleotides are TGTGCCAGCAGGATGGGACGCTCCTACGAGCAGTACTTC. Its translation is CASRMGRSYEQYF.

This clonotype was detected a few times. V usage is TRBV4-1 and J usage is TRBJ2-3, with D possibly TRBD1 on 6 matching bases. The germline CDR1 and CDR2 sequences are MGHRA and YSYEKL. The CDR3 totals 17 residues. Trimming pared 3 bases from V and 2 bases from J, leaving 18 bases between. This CDR3 is CASSHQSRRTVTDTQYF. CDR3 DNA sequence: TGCGCCAGCAGCCACCAAAGCCGTCGGACAGTCACAGATACGCAGTATTTT.

The V call is TRBV6-6, the J call TRBJ2-7; maybe TRBD2 (7 bases). The CDR3 has 14 amino acids. Trimming left V 7 bases short and J 0 bases short, with 13 bases between. Germline CDR1 reads MNHNY; CDR2 reads SVGAGI (reference sequence). The CDR3, as DNA: TGTGCCAGCACGGGGGGCCGAAACTCCTACGAGCAGTACTTC. Protein: CASTGGRNSYEQYF.

Of note for this clonotype: One junction end does not reproduce the germline sequence, and a read error may be involved. The chain combines TRBV4-2 with TRBJ1-5; D might be TRBD1 (5 bases). The CDR3 runs 15 residues. CDR1 and CDR2 from the germline V gene are LGHNA and YNFKEQ. In DNA, the CDR3 is TGTGCCAGCAGCGAAGACCGGGGGGAAAATCAGCCCCAGCATTTT. Its protein product is CASSEDRGENQPQHF.